This record covers a single TCR beta chain. This clone was recorded only once. Its antigen remains undetermined. No base quality information exists; no much larger clone differs at one position. The immunoSEQ Assay, a bias-controlled multiplex PCR, was used to amplify TCRbeta CDR3 regions from genomic DNA. The original pipeline was this. Within the assay, amplification of reference gene primers was used to estimate how many nucleated cells each sample contained. To quantify the absolute abundance of each unique TCRbeta CDR3 rearrangement, sequence reads were collapsed and filtered. For each sample, productive Simpson clonality was calculated as the square root of Simpson's diversity index over productive rearrangements. The immuneACCESS repertoire file appears here via TCRdb, limited to in-frame rearrangements. These files lack a portion of the clones; in checked studies, under half of the deficit traces to unresolved V genes, and the cause of the others is not known. V, J and clone size derive from that table, while D and trimming were established from the DNA sequence. This sample gives fewer than 400,000 clones in total; 85% to 90% of them show up just once. Approximately 1.8% of the sample goes to the ten largest clones.

In Seattle, one collaborating source enrolled patients while the infection was active and tracked those patients longitudinally over the course of disease. Whole blood was collected in K2EDTA tubes by collaborating institutions according to the institutions' own protocols. For TCRbeta analysis, collaborators shipped samples in one of three forms: frozen whole blood, isolated PBMCs, or DNA extracted from either of those sample types. The data are from a study of blood T cell repertoires in COVID-19 (dated by TCRdb to 2020 to 2022). About the study as a whole: Collaborator samples came from the United States, Italy and Spain and covered acute and convalescent phases of COVID-19. Where available, HLA class I and class II types were taken from metadata supplied by the sample provider and were not determined by assay-based typing. The repertoires were released in a freely available public database meant as a resource for research on the immune response to SARS-CoV-2. The sample metadata nearly always contained a de-identified subject ID, COVID-19 status, age in years and sex. Deeply sampled blood TCRbeta repertoires from subjects exposed to, actively infected with, or recovered from COVID-19 were included in the dataset. The samples were drawn from two sources: the first 160 participants of the ongoing ImmuneRACE study, and approximately 1,300 subjects contributed by 6 global collaborators. The material from the prospective study consisted of cDNA or gDNA derived from T cells, B-cell-depleted T cells, or PBMCs.

From the cysteine through the phenylalanine, the CDR3 covers 15 amino acids. The sequence is cut down to CDR3 DNA, 45 bases in frame from base 1. CDR1 and CDR2 are drawn from the germline V gene: MGHRA, YSYEKL. V loses 0 bases, J loses 10 bases, and the germline ends lie 16 bases apart. What the research found in general, with its limitations: Clinical and demographic metadata were provided uncurated, with the amount varying by source and participant.

The sequence links TRBV4-1 to TRBJ1-5; the D gene is perhaps TRBD1, from 6 matching bases. The source material was peripheral blood. The TCR sequence derives from a woman in her thirties with COVID-19, enrolled during active disease. The CDR3 protein: CASSQDGDQGQPQHF. The DNA is TGCGCCAGCAGCCAAGATGGGGACCAGGGGCAACCCCAGCATTTT.